The source of this T cell receptor (beta chain) is a study of blood T cell repertoires in COVID-19. Only in-frame clones appear in the TCRdb table, and some are missing; sequencing was by immunoSEQ multiplex PCR. The sample carries about 120,000 clones, around 64% recorded once. V shed 1 base and J 4 bases; nucleotides not matched to a gene: 6. The CDR3 has 16 amino acids. Germline CDR1 SGHRS, CDR2 YFSETQ. The J gene is TRBJ2-2, the V gene TRBV5-1, with 8 bases identical to TRBD2. The sequenced sample was peripheral blood. This TCR came from a human donor with acute or convalescent COVID-19. The donor label of this sample is uncertain. This CDR3 is CASSLRLATITGELFF. In DNA, the CDR3 is TGCGCCAGCAGCTTGCGACTAGCGACCATCACCGGGGAGCTGTTTTTT. The entire variable domain, with the rest obtained from reference TRBV5-1 and TRBJ2-2, is as follows: KAGVTQTPRYLIKTRGQQVTLSCSPISGHRSVSWYQQTPGQGLQFLFEYFSETQRNKGNFPGRFSGRQFSNSRSEMNVSTLELGDSALYLCASSLRLATITGELFFGEGSRLTVL.